This T cell receptor (beta chain) was recovered during a study of shared clonotypes between healthy human individuals. Study observations and caveats: The expectation was that sequencing depth would affect clonotype sharing among donors.

The CDR3 is made up of 16 amino acids. V gave up 5 bases and J gave up 5 bases; unmatched junction bases: 15. The germline gives CDR1 MDHEN, CDR2 SYDVKM. A single count supports this clone. The antigen is not known. The assay used deep level. The assay was immunoSEQ multiplex PCR, and TCRdb's table has in-frame clones only and misses some. The sample has under 2.5 million clones; less than 95% are singletons. The sequencing input was naive CD4+ T cells from PBMCs. Stated subset: CD45RA+ positively selected. This sequence joins TRBV28 and TRBJ2-7; 7 bases align to TRBD2. This sequence originates from a man in his late teens or twenties in good health. Some clones in this sample may be carry-over from other donors' samples. Here the CDR3 reads CASSRPGGLGPHEQYF. DNA for the CDR3: TGTGCCAGCAGTCGACCCGGAGGACTAGGGCCCCACGAGCAGTACTTC.